This T cell receptor (beta chain) was sequenced for a study of Graves' ophthalmopathy and Graves' hyperthyroidism. This clonotype occurred many times. What it binds is not known. Diagnostic conclusions were grounded in clinical symptoms, serum thyroxine, TRAb, thyroid ultrasound and orbital computed tomography. V lost 6 bases, J lost 2 bases, and 7 bases lay in between. The CDR3 spans 12 residues. Looked up from germline, CDR1 is MRHNA and CDR2 is SNTAGT. Investigators amplified TCR beta CDR3 regions from RNA transcripts. Scientists carried out first-round RT-PCR using HTBI primers and then a second-round multiplex PCR. TCRdb re-called the multiplex PCR reads through MiXCR, storing one row per CDR3 protein. The sample contains approximately 460,000 distinct CDR3 sequences, roughly 14% of which appear only once. General study findings and limits: Sensitivity reached 70% to 71% and specificity around 76% when the model predicted ophthalmopathy progression. A 13-signature model separated ophthalmopathy from stable hyperthyroidism, about 88% sensitivity, 65% to 82% specificity.

Sequenced input: blood. The chain is built from TRBV6-4 and TRBJ2-5; TRBD1 is a possible D gene (6 bases). The receptor comes from a woman under 40 with Graves' ophthalmopathy. This chain's CDR3 is CASSGQQETQYF. The CDR3, as DNA: TGTGCCAGCAGCGGACAGCAAGAGACCCAGTACTTC.